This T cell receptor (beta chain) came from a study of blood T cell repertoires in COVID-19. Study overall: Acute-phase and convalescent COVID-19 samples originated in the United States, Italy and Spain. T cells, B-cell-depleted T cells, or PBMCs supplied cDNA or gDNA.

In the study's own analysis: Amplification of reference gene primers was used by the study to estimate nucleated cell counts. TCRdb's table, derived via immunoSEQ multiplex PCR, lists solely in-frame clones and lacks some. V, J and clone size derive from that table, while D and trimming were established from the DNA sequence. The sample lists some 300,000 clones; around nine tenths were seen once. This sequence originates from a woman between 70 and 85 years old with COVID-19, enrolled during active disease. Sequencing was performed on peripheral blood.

CDR3 protein: CASSLTPWQNEQYF. The CDR3 DNA reads as TGTGCCAGCAGTTTAACCCCTTGGCAAAACGAGCAGTACTTC. The gene calls are TRBV27 and TRBJ2-7; no reliable D call. Germline V gives CDR1 MNHEY, CDR2 SMNVEV (reference sequence). V dropped 2 bases and J dropped 5 bases, with 13 bases sitting between them. This CDR3 has 14 amino acids.